Sequencing of this T cell receptor (beta chain) was carried out in a study of shared clonotypes between healthy human individuals (dated by TCRdb to about 2020). Turning to the overall study: A few men and a couple of women, aged 18 to 49 years, made up the cohort. To increase sequencing depth and limit assay-specific biases, different laboratories used diverse techniques to prepare libraries and sequence TCR repertoires. For each donor, CD4 naive and CD4 memory were each run on three plates, CD8 naive on two plates, and CD8 memory on one plate. Leukapheresis yielded between about 0.8 and 8.9 billion PBMCs per donor. To estimate repertoire size and how much clonotype sharing occurs between individuals, the study deeply sequenced the blood TCR repertoires of about five healthy adults.

The donors were healthy, HIV-negative adults with no recently reported acute infections or vaccinations. All donors were Caucasian adults living in Nashville, Tennessee, USA. CD4+ T cells were enriched by magnetic negative selection; naive cells were then positively selected on CD45RA, and the negative fraction formed the memory subset. Blood was collected by leukapheresis, and PBMCs were isolated by Ficoll-Histopaque density gradient centrifugation and then cryopreserved in liquid nitrogen vapor phase. Analytical flow cytometry was used to check the purity and quantity of each magnetically sorted T cell population. Genomic DNA was isolated from each sorted fraction and quantified by UV absorbance on a Nanodrop 2000c. Trimming removed 4 bases from V and 1 base from J, leaving 8 bases between the germline ends. CDR3 length: 13 amino acids, cysteine to phenylalanine. The entry retains the CDR3 DNA only, 39 bases that are in frame from base 1. The germline V gene gives CDR1 as SGHRS and CDR2 as YFSETQ.

This clone has more than one count but fewer than ten. It lacks a known antigen. The input lacks base qualities; no much larger clone sits a single base away. Using the deep immunoSEQ assay, TCR CDR3 regions were amplified from genomic DNA by multiplex PCR. Extracted genomic DNA from each cell subset was distributed evenly across all wells of several immunoSEQ 96-well plates, and each plate was treated as a replicate. For sorted subsets, each replicate PCR was loaded with about 0.2 ug genomic DNA, equivalent to 30,000 to 35,000 T cell genomes. The purified libraries were quantified using a Qubit 3.0 fluorometer, sized with a Bioanalyzer 2100, and then quantified again using the KAPA Library Quantification kit. Each immunoSEQ 96-well plate was sequenced on its own single-read 150-cycle Illumina NextSeq 550 flow cell. In the source study's methods: Because the immunoSEQ output held only junctional sequences and lacked quality scores, the filtering could not match the filtering applied to full-length reads. Sequences were annotated with PyIR, a Python wrapper for IgBLAST v1.9, and V/J genes and CDR3 were assigned using IMGT germline references. Reads with weak V/J assignments (E-value above 1e-6), missing CDR3, stop codons, out-of-frame junctions, or ambiguous translated residues were removed. V3J clonotypes were defined as sequences sharing the same inferred V gene, J gene, and CDR3 amino acid sequence. Percentage overlap between repertoires was calculated by dividing the number of shared unique clonotypes by the size of the smaller repertoire. Richness of each repertoire was evaluated using RTK rarefaction, the Chao1 estimator, and Recon v2.1 estimates of unobserved clonotypes. OLGA was used to compute generation probabilities for all TCRbeta clonotypes that the gDNA method yielded from a handful of donors. Held by TCRdb, this immuneACCESS table contains in-frame sequences only and omits some clones. Under half of the omission traces to an unresolved V gene where checked; the cause of the rest is unknown. V, J and clone size reflect that table, while D and trimming were determined from the DNA. Across this sample there are some 2,000,000 clones, with roughly 94% seen only once. The ten largest clones represent 0.1% to 0.15% of the sample.

General findings and caveats noted by the study authors: Pairwise subsampling led to the expectation that sequencing depth would affect the degree of clonotype sharing among donors. Compared with non-shared clonotypes, the clonotypes found in all four sorted-subset donors had higher generation probabilities. Sampling was restricted to blood, and TCR repertoires in tissues likely differ from the TCR repertoires found in blood. Because the study included a small number of donors, the genetic and exposure-history diversity represented was limited. Naive subsets generally had larger estimated clonotype richness than memory subsets. Incomplete sequencing was indicated by rarefaction of sorted-subset datasets, despite the large sequencing depth. Sharing across a few donors was observed for around 5% of naive CD4, 3% to 3.5% of naive CD8, over 2% of memory CD4, and over 0.3% of memory CD8 clonotypes.

This sequence uses TRBV5-1 and TRBJ1-1; too little of a D gene remains to name it. The sequencing sample was made of naive CD4+ T cells sorted from blood. Interpreted using the paper, the cell subset or site label stands for: CD45RA+ positively selected. This clonotype originated in a young man in good health. The CDR3 reads CASSGQKNTEAFF. In nucleotide form, the sequence is TGCGCCAGCAGCGGTCAAAAGAACACTGAAGCTTTCTTT.